One and the same sample provided the 14 T cell receptor beta chains below, sequenced in a study of blood T cell repertoires in COVID-19 (dated by TCRdb to 2018 to 2021). Preparation of the library involved the immunoSEQ multiplex PCR assay. TCRdb carries this immuneACCESS record with in-frame sequences only. Its versions omit some clonotypes, under half of them owing to an unresolved V gene in the studies checked, with the rest unexplained. Within this sample are roughly 130,000 clones, with more than 70% of them counted one time only. The top ten clonotypes cover about 5.5% of the sample. Sequenced sample: PBMCs or T cells enriched from blood (not recorded which). The receptors shown here come from a man in his forties with acute COVID-19.

This clone has a handful of counts. The genes are TRBV28 and TRBJ1-4; no reliable D call. CDR1 MDHEN and CDR2 SYDVKM come from the germline V gene. This CDR3 region has 14 residues. Trimming shortened V by 6 bases and J by 4 bases, and 12 bases separated the two germline ends. CDR3 nucleotide sequence: TGTGCCAGCAGCCCTGTGGTAGATAATGAAAAACTGTTTTTT. Amino acid sequence: CASSPVVDNEKLFF.

The chain recombines TRBV12-3 or TRBV12-4 with TRBJ1-1; weak D call: TRBD1 (5 bases). CDR3 length: 13 amino acids. With 2 bases removed from V and 4 bases from J, the gap between germline ends came to 8 bases. The DNA for the CDR3 is TGTGCCAGCAGTTTATTGGGGGGCACTGAAGCTTTCTTT. Protein: CASSLLGGTEAFF.

The chain is built from TRBV5-1 and TRBJ2-7; 10 nucleotides line up with TRBD1. Looked up from germline, CDR1 is SGHRS and CDR2 is YFSETQ. The CDR3 has 17 residues. The ends lost 1 base at V and 0 bases at J; junction bases unmatched: 7. Here the CDR3 DNA reads TGCGCCAGCAGCTTGTCTGGACAGGGGGTTAGCTCCTACGAGCAGTACTTC. This codes for CASSLSGQGVSSYEQYF.

In nucleotides, the CDR3 is TGTGCCAGTAGTATAGACTTATCGACAGACGCCTATGGCTACACCTTC. Translated: CASSIDLSTDAYGYTF. The rearrangement links TRBV19 to TRBJ1-2; weak D call: TRBD1 (5 bases). V lost 0 bases and J lost 4, with 15 bases in between. CDR1 LNHDA and CDR2 SQIVND come from the germline V gene (reference sequence). The CDR3 length is 16 residues.

The V and J genes are TRBV9 and TRBJ1-1; TRBD1 matches 9 bases. The germline gives CDR1 SGDLS, CDR2 YYNGEE. The CDR3 contains 14 residues. J lost 5 bases, V lost 4 bases, and 6 bases had no gene match. The CDR3, as DNA: TGTGCCAGCAGCACCCGGGACAGGGAGACTGAAGCTTTCTTT. This gives the protein CASSTRDRETEAFF.

The chain couples TRBV15 to TRBJ2-1; 9 bases align to TRBD2. The CDR3 length is 18 residues. V dropped 0 bases and J dropped 7; count of bases not matched to a gene: 13. Per germline, CDR1 LNHNV and CDR2 YYDKDF (reference sequence). CDR3 in DNA: TGTGCCACCAGCAGAGATCCACGTGTTCTTGGACTAGCGAATGAGCAGTTCTTC. It codes for CATSRDPRVLGLANEQFF.

The chain joins TRBV29-1 to TRBJ2-7, with unresolved D. The CDR3 is made up of 11 amino acids. Looked up from germline, CDR1 is SQVTM and CDR2 is ANQGSEA. V lost 5 bases and J 0 bases, leaving 5 bases between the germline ends. CDR3 sequence (DNA): TGCAGCGTTCGGGTCTCCTACGAGCAGTACTTC. This encodes CSVRVSYEQYF.

The rearrangement uses TRBV12-3 or TRBV12-4 and TRBJ1-2; D unclear. V was cut by 6 bases and J by 4 bases, with 12 bases left in between. This CDR3 spans 13 amino acids. Written as DNA, the CDR3 is TGTGCCAGCAGGTCCGACGGGGTCTATGGCTACACCTTC. Translated, it gives CASRSDGVYGYTF.

V is TRBV7-9 and J is TRBJ1-6; D ambiguous. The CDR3 sequence is 14 residues long. CDR1 is SEHNR, CDR2 FQNEAQ, per germline (reference sequence). V lost 2 bases, J lost 9 bases, and 11 bases lay in between. This chain's CDR3 is CASSLPGTSSPLHF. The CDR3 DNA is TGTGCCAGCAGCTTACCAGGTACCAGTTCACCCCTCCACTTT. Combining the CDR3 with reference TRBV7-9 and TRBJ1-6 gives the whole variable domain DTGVSQNPRHKITKRGQNVTFRCDPISEHNRLYWYRQTLGQGPEFLTYFQNEAQLEKSRLLSDRFSAERPKGSFSTLEIQRTEQGDSAMYLCASSLPGTSSPLHFGNGTRLTVT.

The chain employs TRBV29-1 and TRBJ2-7, with 9 bases fitting TRBD1. V was pared by 5 bases and J by 1 base, with 6 bases of the junction left unmatched. CDR3 size: 14 residues. The germline V gene has CDR1 SQVTM and CDR2 ANQGSEA. CDR3 amino acids: CSVTPGQGSYEQYF. The CDR3 DNA reads as TGCAGCGTTACCCCGGGACAGGGATCCTACGAGCAGTACTTC.

This clone came up a few times. Here the CDR3 reads CAWSQGPGQRNLRGEKLFF. In nucleotides, the CDR3 is TGTGCCTGGAGTCAAGGGCCGGGACAAAGAAATCTTCGCGGTGAAAAACTGTTTTTT. This chain uses TRBV30 with TRBJ1-4; D is perhaps TRBD1 (6 bases). Trimming removed 2 bases at V and 7 bases at J, with 29 bases between. Germline CDR1 GTSNPN, CDR2 SVGIG (reference sequence). This CDR3 spans 19 amino acids.

The rearrangement uses TRBV14 and TRBJ1-1; no definite D call. The CDR3 runs 15 residues. Looked up from germline, CDR1 is SGHDN and CDR2 is FVKESK. The ends were cut back, 4 bases at V and 5 bases at J, with 17 bases in the middle. This chain's CDR3 is CASSPLPEAGTEAFF. The DNA of the CDR3 is TGTGCCAGCAGCCCCCTCCCGGAGGCGGGAACTGAAGCTTTCTTT.

The CDR3 spells CASSESTPTGELFF. CDR3 in DNA: TGTGCCAGCAGTGAGTCAACACCCACCGGGGAGCTGTTTTTT. The J gene is TRBJ2-2, the V gene TRBV6-1; D uncertain. The germline V gene encodes CDR1 MNHNS and CDR2 SASEGT. This CDR3 has 14 amino acids. Trimming left V 3 bases short and J 4 bases short, with 9 bases between.

The rearrangement links TRBV28 to TRBJ2-3, with TRBD2 identical over 12 bases. With V trimmed by 6 bases and J by 5 bases, 3 bases remained unmatched. Germline CDR1 is MDHEN and CDR2 is SYDVKM. This CDR3 spans 14 amino acids. CDR3 amino acids: CASRRGLAGDTQYF. In DNA form, the CDR3 reads TGTGCCAGCAGAAGGGGACTAGCGGGAGATACGCAGTATTTT.